What follows is one TCR beta chain and its context. The data originate from a study of T cell responses to AZD1222 COVID-19 vaccine. Repertoires were generated with immunoSEQ multiplex PCR, while TCRdb's copy carries only in-frame clones and drops some. Among some 150,000 clones listed, roughly 92% were seen once. The V end was cut by 5 bases, the J end by 10 bases, with 14 bases between. Germline CDR1 and CDR2: KGHDR and SFDVKD. The CDR3 is 13 residues long. This receptor was obtained from an adult in good health. This chain connects TRBV24-1 to TRBJ2-1; TRBD2 might be the D (7 bases). The sequencing used peripheral blood, collected on day 0 of AZD1222 vaccination. The DNA of the CDR3 is TGTGCCACCAGTGCGGCGGCGGGGGCGGAGCAGTTCTTC. It codes for CATSAAAGAEQFF.